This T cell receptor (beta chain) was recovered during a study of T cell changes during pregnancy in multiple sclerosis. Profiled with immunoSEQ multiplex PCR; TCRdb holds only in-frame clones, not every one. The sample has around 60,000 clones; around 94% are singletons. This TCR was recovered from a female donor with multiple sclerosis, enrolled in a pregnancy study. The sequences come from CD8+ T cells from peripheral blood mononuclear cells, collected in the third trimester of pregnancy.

Here the CDR3 DNA reads TGTGCCAGCAGCGTATCATATGGGGCGGTGAACACTGAAGCTTTCTTT. It encodes CASSVSYGAVNTEAFF. The rearrangement uses TRBV9 and TRBJ1-1; possibly TRBD1 for D (5 bases). This CDR3 has 16 amino acids. V lost 1 base and J 0 bases, leaving 13 bases between the germline ends. Germline CDR1 reads SGDLS; CDR2 reads YYNGEE. The complete variable domain, with remaining parts taken from reference TRBV9 and TRBJ1-1, reads DSGVTQTPKHLITATGQRVTLRCSPRSGDLSVYWYQQSLDQGLQFLIQYYNGEERAKGNILERFSAQQFPDLHSELNLSSLELGDSALYFCASSVSYGAVNTEAFFGQGTRLTVV.